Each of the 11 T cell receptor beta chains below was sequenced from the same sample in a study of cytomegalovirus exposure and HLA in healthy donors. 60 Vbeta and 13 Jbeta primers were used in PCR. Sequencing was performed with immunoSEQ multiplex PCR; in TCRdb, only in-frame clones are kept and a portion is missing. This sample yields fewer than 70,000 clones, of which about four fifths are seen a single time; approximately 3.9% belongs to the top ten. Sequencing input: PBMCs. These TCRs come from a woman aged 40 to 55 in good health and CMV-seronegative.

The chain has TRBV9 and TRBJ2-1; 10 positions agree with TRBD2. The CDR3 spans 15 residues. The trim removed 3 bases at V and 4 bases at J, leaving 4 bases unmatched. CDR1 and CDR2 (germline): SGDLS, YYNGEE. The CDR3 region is CASSGSGLAYNEQFF. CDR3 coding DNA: TGTGCCAGCAGCGGGTCGGGACTAGCGTACAATGAGCAGTTCTTC.

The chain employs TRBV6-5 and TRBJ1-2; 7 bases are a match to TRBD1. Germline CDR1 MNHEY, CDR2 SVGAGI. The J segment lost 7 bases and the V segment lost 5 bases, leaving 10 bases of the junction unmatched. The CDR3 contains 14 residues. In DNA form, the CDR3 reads TGTGCCAGCAGTGCGGACAGGTACATGGGTGGCTACACCTTC. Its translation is CASSADRYMGGYTF.

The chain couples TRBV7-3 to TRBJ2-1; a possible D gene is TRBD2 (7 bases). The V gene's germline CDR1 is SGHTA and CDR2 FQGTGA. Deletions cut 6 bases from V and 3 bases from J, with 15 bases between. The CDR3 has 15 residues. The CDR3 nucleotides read TGTGCCAGCAGTAATGAAGGGGGGGTCTACAATGAGCAGTTCTTC. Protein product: CASSNEGGVYNEQFF.

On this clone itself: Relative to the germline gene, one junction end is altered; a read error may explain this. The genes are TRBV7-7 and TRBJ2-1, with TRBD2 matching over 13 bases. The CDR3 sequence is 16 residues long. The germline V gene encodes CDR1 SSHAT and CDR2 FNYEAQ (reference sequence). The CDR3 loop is CASSSTLAGGINEQFF. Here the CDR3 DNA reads TGTGCTAGCAGCTCGACACTAGCGGGAGGGATTAATGAGCAGTTCTTC.

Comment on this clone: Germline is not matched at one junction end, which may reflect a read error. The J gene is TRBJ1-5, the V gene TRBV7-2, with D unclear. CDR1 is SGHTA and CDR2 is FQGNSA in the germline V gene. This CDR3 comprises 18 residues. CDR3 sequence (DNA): TGTGCCAGCAGCTTAGCGCGCGTGTCGGGGATTAGCCATCAGCCCCAGCATTTT. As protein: CASSLARVSGISHQPQHF.

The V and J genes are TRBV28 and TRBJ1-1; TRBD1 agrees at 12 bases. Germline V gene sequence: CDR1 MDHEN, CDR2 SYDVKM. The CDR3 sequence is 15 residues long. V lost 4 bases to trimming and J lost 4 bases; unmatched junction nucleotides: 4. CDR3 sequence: CASSWDRGPPTEAFF. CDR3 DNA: TGTGCCAGCAGTTGGGACAGGGGGCCTCCCACTGAAGCTTTCTTT.

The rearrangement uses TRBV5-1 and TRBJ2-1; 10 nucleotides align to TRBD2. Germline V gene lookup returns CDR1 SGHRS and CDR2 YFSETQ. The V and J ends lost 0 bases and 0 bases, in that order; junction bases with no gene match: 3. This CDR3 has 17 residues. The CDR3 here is CASSLEGLASSYNEQFF. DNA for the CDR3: TGCGCCAGCAGCTTGGAGGGACTAGCGAGCTCCTACAATGAGCAGTTCTTC.

The CDR3 is CASSSTRGRGAEAFF. CDR3 coding DNA: TGCGCCAGCAGCTCCACGCGGGGGCGCGGGGCTGAAGCTTTCTTT. The chain carries TRBV5-1 and TRBJ1-1; D is perhaps TRBD1 (6 bases). CDR3 length equals 15 residues. V lost 3 bases and J 6 bases, leaving 18 bases between the germline ends. Germline-derived CDR1 and CDR2 are SGHRS and YFSETQ.

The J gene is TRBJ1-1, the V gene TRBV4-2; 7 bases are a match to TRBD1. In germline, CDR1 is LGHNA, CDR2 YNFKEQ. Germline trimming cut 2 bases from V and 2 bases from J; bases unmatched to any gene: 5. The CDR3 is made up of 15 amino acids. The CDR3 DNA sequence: TGTGCCAGCAGCCAACCAGGGACAGCTAACACTGAAGCTTTCTTT. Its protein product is CASSQPGTANTEAFF.

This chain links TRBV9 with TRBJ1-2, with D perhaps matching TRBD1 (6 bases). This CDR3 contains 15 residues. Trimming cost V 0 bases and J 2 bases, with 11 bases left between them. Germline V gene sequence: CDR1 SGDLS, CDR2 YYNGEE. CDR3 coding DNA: TGTGCCAGCAGCGTAGGTGGGGACATAAACTATGGCTACACCTTC. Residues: CASSVGGDINYGYTF.

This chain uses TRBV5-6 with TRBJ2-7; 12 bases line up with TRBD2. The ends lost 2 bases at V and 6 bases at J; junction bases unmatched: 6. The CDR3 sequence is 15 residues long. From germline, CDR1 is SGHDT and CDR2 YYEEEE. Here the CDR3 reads CASSFGVLAGGEQYF. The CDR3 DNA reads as TGTGCCAGCAGCTTCGGTGTACTAGCGGGAGGCGAGCAGTACTTC.